The text below deals with one TCR beta chain. The junction departs from the called germline gene at one end, perhaps through a read error. These data are taken from a study of tumor and adjacent non-tumor tissue in lung cancer. This sample's RNA came from whole unsorted tissue. The CDR3 sequence is 14 residues long. The germline gives CDR1 WSHSY, CDR2 SAAADI. Three rounds of nested PCR, following a modified ARM-PCR protocol, produced the TCRbeta library. TCRdb processed the multiplex PCR reads anew with MiXCR; each CDR3 protein has one entry. The sample lists 90,000 to 130,000 distinct CDR3 sequences; approximately 87% were seen once.

The V and J genes are TRBV10-2 and TRBJ1-2, with 10 bases matching TRBD1. The sample consisted of lung tumor tissue. The clonotype was recovered from a man aged 65-85 years with non-small cell lung cancer. The CDR3, as DNA: TGTACCAGCAGGGACAGGGGAGGGCACTATGGCTACACCTTC. Protein product: CTSRDRGGHYGYTF.